Shown below are 29 T cell receptor beta chains from a single sample sequenced in a study of identical twins. TCRdb reprocessed the 5' RACE reads with MiXCR, giving one entry per CDR3 protein. The repertoire includes under 500,000 distinct CDR3 sequences, around an eighth of them detected once, and approximately 0.98% sits in the top ten. The same specimen was also included in a second study, on yellow fever vaccine responses in identical twins.

Sample: CD4+ T cells sorted from blood. These receptors originate from a woman between 18 and 30 years old in good health.

This rearrangement joins TRBV15 to TRBJ2-7; 8 nucleotides agree with TRBD1. V was clipped by 0 bases and J by 4 bases; unmatched bases: 11. Germline V gene sequence: CDR1 LNHNV, CDR2 YYDKDF (reference sequence). The length of the CDR3 is 17 residues. This CDR3 reads CATSREGGPGGLYEQYF. In DNA, the CDR3 is TGTGCCACCAGCAGAGAGGGCGGTCCAGGGGGCCTGTACGAGCAGTACTTC.

The chain joins TRBV5-1 to TRBJ2-1; perhaps D is TRBD1 or TRBD2 (6 bases each). Per germline, CDR1 SGHRS and CDR2 YFSETQ. Between the trimmed V and J ends, which lost 0 bases and 4 bases, there was a span of 8 bases. There are 14 residues in the CDR3. The CDR3 is CASSLEGGYNEQFF. As DNA, the CDR3 is TGCGCCAGCAGCTTGGAGGGGGGTTACAATGAGCAGTTCTTC. The whole variable domain, filled in from reference TRBV5-1 and TRBJ2-1, reads KAGVTQTPRYLIKTRGQQVTLSCSPISGHRSVSWYQQTPGQGLQFLFEYFSETQRNKGNFPGRFSGRQFSNSRSEMNVSTLELGDSALYLCASSLEGGYNEQFFGPGTRLTVL.

This clonotype was counted a few times. The chain is built from TRBV11-2 and TRBJ2-1; a weak D match, TRBD2 (5 bases). Germline loops: CDR1 SGHAT, CDR2 FQNNGV. This CDR3 has 15 residues. Trimming pared 3 bases from V and 8 bases from J, leaving 17 bases between. In nucleotides, the CDR3 is TGTGCCAGCAGCTTCGGACTCCGCCCGGACGATGAGCAGTTCTTC. It yields the protein CASSFGLRPDDEQFF.

The gene calls are TRBV6-5 and TRBJ2-2; 9 nucleotides align to TRBD1. V shed 4 bases and J 7 bases; nucleotides not matched to a gene: 7. From germline, CDR1 is MNHEY and CDR2 SVGAGI. The CDR3 is 15 residues long. CDR3 in amino acids: CASSLTGGSFGELFF. CDR3 DNA: TGTGCCAGCAGTTTAACAGGGGGCAGCTTCGGGGAGCTGTTTTTT.

CDR3 nucleotides: TGTGCCAGCAGCGGCAGGGGACTGAACACTGAAGCTTTCTTT. Translated: CASSGRGLNTEAFF. The chain combines TRBV7-8 with TRBJ1-1; D might be TRBD1 (6 bases). CDR3 length: 14 residues. Trimming cost V 5 bases and J 0 bases, with 10 bases left between them. The germline gives CDR1 SGHVS, CDR2 FQNEAQ.

This clonotype was found many times. This rearrangement joins TRBV29-1 to TRBJ2-1; D possibly uses TRBD1 or TRBD2 (5 bases each). The CDR3 loop spans 15 amino acids. V dropped 6 bases and J dropped 0 bases, with 15 bases sitting between them. Per the germline V gene, CDR1 is SQVTM and CDR2 is ANQGSEA. The CDR3 loop reads CSVRGPASSYNEQFF. In DNA, the CDR3 is TGCAGCGTCCGGGGACCGGCGAGCTCCTACAATGAGCAGTTCTTC.

This chain connects TRBV20-1 to TRBJ2-7; TRBD1 or TRBD2 may be the D gene (7 bases each). The germline V gene encodes CDR1 DFQATT and CDR2 SNEGSKA (reference sequence). The CDR3 runs to 15 residues. Trimming removed 0 bases at V and 2 bases at J, with 14 bases between. The CDR3 nucleotides are TGCAGTGCTAGAGATCAGGGGGGGCCAGCCTACGAGCAGTACTTC. Translating it yields CSARDQGGPAYEQYF.

V gene TRBV5-1 combines with J gene TRBJ2-7; D may be TRBD2 (5 bases). CDR1 is SGHRS, CDR2 YFSETQ, per germline. This CDR3 is built from 15 residues. V was clipped by 5 bases and J by 4 bases, with 19 bases between them. The CDR3 loop reads CASSGYEGVGYEQYF. The CDR3 DNA is TGCGCCAGCAGTGGGTATGAGGGCGTGGGGTACGAGCAGTACTTC. Full variable domain (rest looked up from reference TRBV5-1 and TRBJ2-7): KAGVTQTPRYLIKTRGQQVTLSCSPISGHRSVSWYQQTPGQGLQFLFEYFSETQRNKGNFPGRFSGRQFSNSRSEMNVSTLELGDSALYLCASSGYEGVGYEQYFGPGTRLTVT.

This sequence joins TRBV20-1 and TRBJ2-1; 13 bases align to TRBD2. The CDR3 runs 15 residues. CDR1 is DFQATT, CDR2 SNEGSKA, per germline (reference sequence). V lost 2 bases to trimming and J lost 2 bases; unmatched junction nucleotides: 0. CDR3 residues: CSARTSGGAYNEQFF. Here the CDR3 DNA reads TGCAGTGCTAGAACTAGCGGGGGGGCCTACAATGAGCAGTTCTTC.

In this sample, this clonotype turned up a few times. The chain combines TRBV20-1 with TRBJ2-5; D is perhaps TRBD1 or TRBD2 (6 bases each). CDR3 length: 13 residues. V was pared by 3 bases and J by 5 bases, with 13 bases between. Germline CDR1 DFQATT, CDR2 SNEGSKA (reference sequence). The CDR3 nucleotides read TGCAGTGCTAGGGTAGGGGGGATCGAGACCCAGTACTTC. This codes for CSARVGGIETQYF.

The chain employs TRBV4-3 and TRBJ2-1; D gene unclear. The CDR3 totals 12 residues. V was clipped by 4 bases and J by 9 bases, with 10 bases between them. Germline lookup yields CDR1 LGHNA and CDR2 YSLEER. The CDR3 region has the DNA TGCGCCAGCAGCCGGGGTGGTGCTGAGCAGTTCTTC. It is translated as CASSRGGAEQFF.

The chain uses TRBV2 and TRBJ2-7; D might be TRBD1 or TRBD2, each matching 5 bases. Germline values: CDR1 SNHLY, CDR2 FYNNEI. The CDR3 covers 13 residues. Between the trimmed V and J ends, which lost 5 bases and 4 bases, there was a span of 12 bases. CDR3 coding DNA: TGTGCCAGCAGTTTCCGGGACGGATACGAGCAGTACTTC. Protein: CASSFRDGYEQYF.

This clonotype was found a few times. With a much larger clone just one base away, this may be a read error. V gene TRBV2 combines with J gene TRBJ2-2; unclear D gene. Germline-derived CDR1 and CDR2 are SNHLY and FYNNEI. The CDR3 totals 12 residues. The V end lost 6 bases, the J end lost 3 bases, and 5 bases lay between the germline ends. CDR3 coding DNA: TGTGCCAGCAGGGAGTACACCGGGGAGCTGTTTTTT. Translated: CASREYTGELFF.

This clonotype was observed a handful of times. This chain joins TRBV7-3 and TRBJ2-3; the match to TRBD2 covers 8 bases. The CDR3 loop spans 16 amino acids. The V gene end was trimmed by 2 bases and the J gene end by 7 bases; junction bases not matched to a gene: 11. Germline CDR1 reads SGHTA; CDR2 reads FQGTGA. The CDR3 region is CASSLQAGGATNTQYF. The CDR3 nucleotides read TGTGCCAGCAGCTTACAGGCCGGGGGGGCGACGAATACGCAGTATTTT.

The V call is TRBV12-3 or TRBV12-4, the J call TRBJ2-5; 13 bases are a match to TRBD2. Losses at the gene ends were 5 bases for V and 4 bases for J; bases not matched to a gene: 1. CDR3 size: 14 residues. CDR3 DNA sequence: TGTGCCAGCAGTAGGACTAGCGGGAGAGAGACCCAGTACTTC. Translated: CASSRTSGRETQYF.

The chain employs TRBV5-5 and TRBJ2-2; D gene unclear. The length of the CDR3 is 14 residues. V was trimmed by 1 base and J by 6 bases, leaving 10 bases between them. Germline lookup yields CDR1 SGHKS and CDR2 YYEKEE (reference sequence). The CDR3 loop reads CASSLQSVPGELFF. For the CDR3, the DNA is TGTGCCAGCAGCTTGCAGTCGGTGCCCGGGGAGCTGTTTTTT.

This clonotype was observed a few times. CDR3 nucleotide sequence: TGTGCCAGCATGCCAACCGGGACAGCCTACAATGAGCAGTTCTTC. Amino acid sequence: CASMPTGTAYNEQFF. The chain recombines TRBV28 with TRBJ2-1; TRBD1 aligns across 7 bases. The CDR3 is 15 residues long. The germline V gene has CDR1 MDHEN and CDR2 SYDVKM. J was trimmed by 2 bases and V by 7 bases; bases with no gene match: 8.

In this sample, this clonotype turned up a few times. The V call is TRBV29-1, the J call TRBJ1-1, with 9 bases identical to TRBD1. The CDR3 runs 13 residues. Per the germline V gene, CDR1 is SQVTM and CDR2 is ANQGSEA. The ends lost 7 bases at V and 0 bases at J; junction bases unmatched: 3. The CDR3 coding sequence is TGCAGCGCCGGACAGGGGTTGAACACTGAAGCTTTCTTT. This codes for CSAGQGLNTEAFF. The full variable domain, rest sourced from reference TRBV29-1 and TRBJ1-1, is SAVISQKPSRDICQRGTSLTIQCQVDSQVTMMFWYRQQPGQSLTLIATANQGSEATYESGFVIDKFPISRPNLTFSTLTVSNMSPEDSSIYLCSAGQGLNTEAFFGQGTRLTVV.

The CDR3 DNA reads as TGTGCCAGCAGTCAGGGCAGGCGGTATGGCTACACCTTC. It encodes CASSQGRRYGYTF. This sequence joins TRBV28 and TRBJ1-2, with D possibly TRBD1 on 5 matching bases. The CDR3 has 13 residues. Germline values: CDR1 MDHEN, CDR2 SYDVKM. The V end was cut by 5 bases, the J end by 5 bases, with 12 bases between.

There are a few counts of this clonotype. The chain carries TRBV5-5 and TRBJ2-5, with D possibly matching TRBD1 (5 bases). The germline V gene has CDR1 SGHKS and CDR2 YYEKEE (reference sequence). The ends were cut back, 0 bases at V and 5 bases at J, with 11 bases in the middle. The CDR3 consists of 14 residues. The CDR3 DNA sequence: TGTGCCAGCAGCTTGGTTGGGGCCCATGAGACCCAGTACTTC. Its translation is CASSLVGAHETQYF.

The chain joins TRBV3-1 to TRBJ2-7, with TRBD2 as a possible D gene (5 bases). The CDR3 extends over 14 amino acids. Trimming took 4 bases from V and 3 from J, leaving 13 bases between them. Per the germline V gene, CDR1 is LGHDT and CDR2 is YNNKEL (reference sequence). CDR3 nucleotide sequence: TGTGCCAGCAGCCCTTGGACTGAAGACTACGAGCAGTACTTC. Translating it yields CASSPWTEDYEQYF.

V usage is TRBV20-1 and J usage is TRBJ1-5; 12 nucleotides line up with TRBD1. Germline CDR1 DFQATT, CDR2 SNEGSKA (reference sequence). V was clipped by 0 bases and J by 5 bases; unmatched bases: 11. CDR3 length: 18 amino acids. CDR3 DNA: TGCAGTGCTAGAGATCAGGGACAGGGGGCGAGAATCCATCAGCCCCAGCATTTT. This sequence encodes CSARDQGQGARIHQPQHF.

The CDR3 spells CASKGTGAGPDTQYF. In nucleotides, the CDR3 is TGTGCCAGCAAAGGGACAGGGGCCGGTCCAGATACGCAGTATTTT. The V and J genes are TRBV12-3 or TRBV12-4 and TRBJ2-3; TRBD1 matches at 10 bases. V lost 7 bases, J lost 4 bases, and 8 bases stayed unmatched. The CDR3 runs 15 residues.

This clonotype has only a few counts. A read error may explain this, as a much larger clone is one base away. Likely a read error: the CDR3 ends without its conserved phenylalanine or tryptophan. Because the CDR3's place on the DNA is in doubt, the DNA is left out and the CDR3 is given as listed by TCRdb. The chain is built from TRBV20-1 and TRBJ2-4; the tabulated D call, TRBD2, remains unverified against the DNA. From germline, CDR1 is DFQATT and CDR2 SNEGSKA (reference sequence). The CDR3 spans 11 amino acids, including both terminal residues. CDR3 sequence: CSADWEGAKYL.

The count of this clonotype is one. Here the CDR3 DNA reads TGCAGTGCTACCTTCGGTCGTGCGGGGGTTGGAAGTGAGCAGTTCTTC. Amino acid sequence: CSATFGRAGVGSEQFF. J is TRBJ2-1 and V is TRBV20-1, with 7 bases that match TRBD2. This CDR3 contains 16 residues. Germline-derived CDR1 and CDR2 are DFQATT and SNEGSKA (reference sequence). The trim removed 4 bases at V and 9 bases at J, leaving 18 bases unmatched.

This clonotype occurred a few times. The chain couples TRBV29-1 to TRBJ1-1, with a possible D match to TRBD1 (6 bases). V lost 7 bases and J lost 5, with 17 bases in between. The germline V gene encodes CDR1 SQVTM and CDR2 ANQGSEA. This CDR3 region has 13 residues. In DNA form, the CDR3 reads TGCAGCGGGAAGGGGGTTTCGGGTACTGAAGCTTTCTTT. It yields the protein CSGKGVSGTEAFF.

This chain uses TRBV7-2 with TRBJ2-5, with D unresolved. Per germline, CDR1 SGHTA and CDR2 FQGNSA. This CDR3 comprises 13 residues. V lost 4 bases and J lost 5, with 11 bases in between. The CDR3 is CASSSTESETQYF. In DNA form, the CDR3 reads TGTGCCAGCAGCTCCACAGAGTCGGAGACCCAGTACTTC.

This clonotype was found a few times. The J gene is TRBJ2-5, the V gene TRBV20-1; 11 nucleotides align to TRBD2. From germline, CDR1 is DFQATT and CDR2 SNEGSKA (reference sequence). The CDR3 contains 14 residues. Trimming removed 6 bases from V and 2 bases from J; junction bases left unmatched: 5. CDR3 coding DNA: TGCAGTGCAGAGGGGACTAGCGGACAAGAGACCCAGTACTTC. Amino acids: CSAEGTSGQETQYF.

The table lists this clonotype with a few counts. The rearrangement joins TRBV6-2 or TRBV6-3 to TRBJ2-5; possible D gene TRBD1, 6 bases. The CDR3 is 16 amino acids. Germline assignment: CDR1 MNHEY and CDR2 SVGEGT. The germline V and J ends were trimmed by 2 bases and 3 bases, with 16 bases remaining between them. Written as DNA, the CDR3 is TGTGCCAGCAGTTACGTGACAGGTGATGTCGAAGAGACCCAGTACTTC. Protein product: CASSYVTGDVEETQYF.